The T cell receptor beta chain described here comes from a study of blood T cell repertoires in COVID-19. Using immunoSEQ multiplex PCR, the repertoire was profiled, and TCRdb retains in-frame clones only, with some absent. This sample has about 130,000 clones; about 86% occur once, and the top ten carry around 15%. Germline V CDR1 and CDR2: ENHRY, SYGVKD. CDR3 size: 16 residues. After removal of 0 bases from V and 1 base from J, the junction contained 4 bases not matched to a gene. The J gene is TRBJ1-1, the V gene TRBV10-3, with 8 bases identical to TRBD1. This sequence originates from a woman aged 45-65 years with acute or convalescent COVID-19. Source material: peripheral blood. This CDR3 reads CAISESGGTGNTEAFF. The CDR3 bases are TGTGCCATCAGTGAGTCGGGCGGGACAGGGAACACTGAAGCTTTCTTT.